This entry is about one TCR beta chain. The assay was immunoSEQ multiplex PCR, and TCRdb's table has in-frame clones only and misses some. Of approximately 58,000 clones in the sample, less than 95% are singletons; the top ten hold roughly 0.44%. These data belong to a study of OX40 agonist ivuxolimab in advanced cancers. Sequences were derived from CD4+ or CD8+ T cells sorted from blood, sampled in a trial of the OX40 agonist ivuxolimab. The TCR originated in an adult with an advanced solid tumor such as melanoma, head and neck, liver or kidney cancer.

DNA of the CDR3: TGTGCCAGCAGTGGGGGGGACTTCCTCTACGAGCAGTACTTC. It encodes CASSGGDFLYEQYF. V gene TRBV6-1 combines with J gene TRBJ2-7; TRBD2 is a possible D gene (6 bases). CDR1 is MNHNS and CDR2 is SASEGT in the germline V gene. V lost 4 bases and J lost 3, with 13 bases in between. The length of the CDR3 is 14 residues.